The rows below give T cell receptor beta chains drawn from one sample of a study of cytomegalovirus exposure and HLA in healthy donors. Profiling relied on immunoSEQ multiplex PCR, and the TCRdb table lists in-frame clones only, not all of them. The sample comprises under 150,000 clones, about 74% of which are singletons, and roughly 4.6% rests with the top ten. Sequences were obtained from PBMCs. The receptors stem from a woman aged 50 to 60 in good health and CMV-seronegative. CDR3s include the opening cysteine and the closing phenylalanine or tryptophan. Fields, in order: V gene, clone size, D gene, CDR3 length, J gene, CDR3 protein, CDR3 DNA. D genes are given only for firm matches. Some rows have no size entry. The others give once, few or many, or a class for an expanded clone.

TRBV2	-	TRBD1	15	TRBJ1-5	CASSETGFSNQPQHF	TGTGCCAGCAGTGAGACAGGGTTTAGCAATCAGCCCCAGCATTTT
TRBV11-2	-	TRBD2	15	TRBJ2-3	CASSLERGRTDTQYF	TGTGCCAGCAGCTTAGAGCGGGGGAGGACAGATACGCAGTATTTT
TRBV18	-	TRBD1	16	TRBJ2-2	CASSPSRQGNTGELFF	TGTGCCAGCTCACCATCGAGACAGGGGAACACCGGGGAGCTGTTTTTT
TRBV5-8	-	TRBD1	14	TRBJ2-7	CASSIGQGANEQYF	TGTGCCAGCAGCATTGGACAGGGGGCGAACGAGCAGTACTTC
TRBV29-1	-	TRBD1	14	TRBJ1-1	CSASITGENTEAFF	TGCAGCGCTTCAATTACAGGGGAGAACACTGAAGCTTTCTTT
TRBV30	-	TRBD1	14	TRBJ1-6	CAWSVGQEGSPLHF	TGTGCCTGGAGTGTAGGACAGGAGGGATCACCCCTCCACTTT
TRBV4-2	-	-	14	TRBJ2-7	CASSQERGLYEQYF	TGTGCCAGCAGCCAGGAAAGGGGTCTCTACGAGCAGTACTTC
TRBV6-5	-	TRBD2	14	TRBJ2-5	CASSYSGGSETQYF	TGTGCCAGCAGTTACTCGGGGGGGAGCGAGACCCAGTACTTC
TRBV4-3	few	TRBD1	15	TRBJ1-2	CASSQDRGQNYGYTF	TGCGCCAGCAGCCAAGATCGGGGACAGAACTATGGCTACACCTTC
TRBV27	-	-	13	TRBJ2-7	CASSPVDSYEQYF	TGTGCCAGCAGTCCCGTAGACAGTTACGAGCAGTACTTC
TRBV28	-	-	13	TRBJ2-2	CASSLLSPGELFF	TGTGCCAGCAGTTTATTGTCTCCCGGGGAGCTGTTTTTT
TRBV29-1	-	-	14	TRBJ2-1	CSARLGASYNEQFF	TGCAGCGCCCGTCTGGGGGCCTCCTACAATGAGCAGTTCTTC
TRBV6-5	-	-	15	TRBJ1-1	CASSSPVAPSTEAFF	TGTGCCAGCAGTTCCCCCGTGGCCCCCTCCACTGAAGCTTTCTTT
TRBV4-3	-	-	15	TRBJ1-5	CASSQDRVSNQPQHF	TGCGCCAGCAGCCAAGATCGCGTTAGCAATCAGCCCCAGCATTTT
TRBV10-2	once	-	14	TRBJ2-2	CASTLDAGTGELFF	TGCGCCAGCACTCTAGACGCGGGAACCGGGGAGCTGTTTTTT
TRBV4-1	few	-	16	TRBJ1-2	CASSQGSTGRRDGYTF	TGCGCCAGCAGCCAAGGTTCGACAGGTAGGAGAGATGGCTACACCTTC